These T cell receptor beta chains were read from a single sample in a study of T cells in Graves' hyperthyroidism and ophthalmopathy. Via MiXCR, TCRdb re-called the multiplex PCR reads, giving one row per CDR3 protein. Of some 490,000 distinct CDR3 sequences listed, roughly 22% are singletons. The sample taken for sequencing was blood. The source is a woman aged 70-85 years with Graves' ophthalmopathy. CDR3s include the opening cysteine and the closing phenylalanine or tryptophan. The D gene is left open where the match is weak. Rows may omit the clone size; those that give it use once, few, many or a size class.

d_call	v_call	clone_size	j_call	cdr3_aa	cdr3_nt
.	TRBV11-2	many	TRBJ2-7	CASSLTHQGIGAYEQYF	TGTGCCAGCAGCTTAACGCACCAGGGGATAGGGGCCTACGAGCAGTACTTC
TRBD2	TRBV3-1	few	TRBJ2-3	CASGLAGHTDTQYF	TGTGCCAGCGGGCTAGCGGGGCACACAGATACGCAGTATTTT
.	TRBV20-1	few	TRBJ1-4	CSVRTAEKLFF	TGCAGTGTTCGGACAGCCGAAAAACTGTTTTTT
.	TRBV18	few	TRBJ1-1	CASSLKQGGGEAFF	TGTGCCAGCTCACTAAAACAGGGCGGGGGTGAAGCTTTCTTT
.	TRBV27	many	TRBJ2-2	CASSPHPGELFF	TGTGCCAGCAGTCCCCACCCCGGGGAGCTGTTTTTT
.	TRBV9	.	TRBJ2-6	CASSVTGANVLTF	TGTGCCAGCAGCGTAACCGGGGCCAACGTCCTGACTTTC
TRBD1	TRBV7-9	few	TRBJ2-7	CASSKQGGEQYF	TGTGCCAGCAGTAAACAGGGGGGCGAGCAGTACTTC
.	TRBV7-2	.	TRBJ2-1	CASSLGWSSYNEQFF	TGTGCCAGCAGCTTAGGCTGGAGCTCCTACAATGAGCAGTTCTTC
.	TRBV7-2	few	TRBJ2-1	CASSLSNPSYNEQFF	TGTGCCAGCAGCCTGAGCAACCCCTCCTACAATGAGCAGTTCTTC
TRBD1	TRBV7-2	few	TRBJ1-4	CASSFPGQGEVATNEKLFF	TGTGCCAGCAGCTTCCCGGGACAGGGGGAGGTTGCGACTAATGAAAAACTGTTTTTT
.	TRBV5-4	few	TRBJ1-1	CASSLDLGVNTEAFF	TGTGCCAGCAGCTTGGATCTGGGCGTTAACACTGAAGCTTTCTTT
TRBD1	TRBV6-2/TRBV6-3	few	TRBJ1-5	CASSYSRTGRNQPQHF	TGTGCCAGCAGTTACTCTCGGACAGGGCGCAATCAGCCCCAGCATTTT
.	TRBV7-3	.	TRBJ1-6	CASSLGLRSPLHF	TGTGCCAGCAGCTTAGGACTTCGCTCACCCCTCCACTTT
TRBD2	TRBV11-2	.	TRBJ2-7	CASSLAPGLAWEQYF	TGTGCCAGCAGCTTAGCTCCGGGACTAGCGTGGGAGCAGTACTTC
TRBD2	TRBV2	many	TRBJ2-2	CAGVEGLAGLNTGELFF	TGTGCCGGCGTAGAGGGACTAGCGGGATTGAACACCGGGGAGCTGTTTTTT
TRBD1	TRBV11-1	many	TRBJ2-1	CASSLDGTVYNEQFF	TGTGCCAGCAGCTTAGACGGGACAGTATACAATGAGCAGTTCTTC
.	TRBV7-3	few	TRBJ2-1	CASSPGGAPMDEQFF	TGTGCCAGCAGCCCCGGAGGAGCCCCTATGGATGAGCAGTTCTTC
TRBD2	TRBV10-3	few	TRBJ2-3	CAISESGTSVSTQYF	TGTGCCATCAGTGAGTCCGGGACTAGCGTCTCCACGCAGTATTTT
.	TRBV20-1	.	TRBJ1-1	CSASRAGETEAFF	TGCAGTGCTAGTCGGGCAGGGGAGACTGAAGCTTTCTTT
.	TRBV7-3	.	TRBJ2-3	CASSAWGAGTDTQYF	TGTGCCAGCAGCGCATGGGGAGCGGGCACAGATACGCAGTATTTT
.	TRBV7-9	.	TRBJ1-4	CASSSPPGGQTTNEKLFF	TGTGCCAGCAGCTCTCCCCCCGGCGGCCAAACAACTAATGAAAAACTGTTTTTT
.	TRBV15	.	TRBJ2-5	CATSRGSETQETQYF	TGTGCCACCAGCAGAGGAAGCGAAACCCAAGAGACCCAGTACTTC
.	TRBV27	.	TRBJ1-1	CASSLSWGLGTEAFF	TGTGCCAGCAGTTTATCTTGGGGGTTGGGCACTGAAGCTTTCTTT
TRBD1	TRBV6-1	many	TRBJ1-1	CASRRTGGDTEAFF	TGTGCCAGCAGACGGACAGGGGGGGACACTGAAGCTTTCTTT
.	TRBV27	few	TRBJ1-1	CASKDREGTAFF	TGTGCCAGCAAAGATCGGGAGGGGACGGCTTTCTTT
.	TRBV28	once	TRBJ1-2	CASSSQYGYTF	TGTGCCAGCAGTTCACAATATGGCTACACCTTC
TRBD2	TRBV7-8	many	TRBJ2-1	CASSVRGSGSSGEQFF	TGTGCCAGCAGCGTACGGGGTAGCGGGAGCTCTGGTGAGCAGTTCTTC
TRBD1	TRBV19	few	TRBJ2-6	CASSIGQAYSGANVLTF	TGTGCCAGTAGTATCGGACAGGCCTACTCTGGGGCCAACGTCCTGACTTTC
.	TRBV6-1	.	TRBJ2-3	CASSPGPAYADTQYF	TGTGCCAGCAGCCCGGGACCAGCGTACGCAGATACGCAGTATTTT
TRBD2	TRBV20-1	.	TRBJ2-7	CSARVGSGGTEQYF	TGCAGTGCTAGAGTTGGTAGCGGGGGGACCGAGCAGTACTTC
.	TRBV7-3	.	TRBJ1-1	CASSKTGGRGTEAFF	TGTGCCAGCAGCAAAACGGGGGGGCGGGGGACTGAAGCTTTCTTT
.	TRBV7-3	few	TRBJ2-5	CASSLNRAGETQYF	TGTGCCAGCAGCTTGAACAGGGCTGGCGAGACCCAGTACTTC
TRBD1	TRBV20-1	.	TRBJ1-6	CSARDLGRGFSSPLHF	TGCAGTGCTAGAGATCTGGGCAGGGGGTTCAGTTCACCCCTCCACTTT
.	TRBV7-2	few	TRBJ1-5	CASSWGQGNNQPQQF	.
TRBD1	TRBV10-2	.	TRBJ1-1	CASRDRGETEAFF	TGCGCCAGCAGAGACAGGGGAGAGACTGAAGCTTTCTTT
TRBD1	TRBV5-1	many	TRBJ2-7	CASSRGQGDEQYF	TGCGCCAGCAGCCGGGGACAGGGTGACGAGCAGTACTTC
.	TRBV28	many	TRBJ1-2	CASSDPSTRQVYGYTF	TGTGCCAGCAGTGACCCATCCACCCGACAGGTCTATGGCTACACCTTC
TRBD2	TRBV24-1	.	TRBJ2-7	CATSDSGGGYEQYF	TGTGCCACCAGTGATTCGGGGGGGGGCTACGAGCAGTACTTC
.	TRBV18	.	TRBJ1-4	CASSPWTENLQLFF	TGTGCCAGCTCACCATGGACAGAAAATCTGCAACTGTTTTTT
.	TRBV28	few	TRBJ1-4	CASSLYVRANEKLFF	TGTGCCAGCAGTTTGTATGTACGGGCTAATGAAAAACTGTTTTTT
TRBD1	TRBV20-1	.	TRBJ2-5	CSATYTTGIETQYF	TGCAGTGCTACCTATACGACAGGGATAGAGACCCAGTACTTC
.	TRBV6-2/TRBV6-3	once	TRBJ2-2	CACRAPGRGELFF	TGTGCCTGCCGGGCGCCCGGTCGGGGGGAGCTGTTTTTT
.	TRBV29-1	few	TRBJ1-1	CSVRGRINTEAFF	TGCAGCGTCAGAGGACGGATAAACACTGAAGCTTTCTTT
TRBD1	TRBV12-3/TRBV12-4	few	TRBJ1-1	CANQKTGGTEAFF	TGTGCCAACCAAAAGACAGGGGGCACTGAAGCTTTCTTT
TRBD2	TRBV2	many	TRBJ2-7	CASRGLAAYEQYF	TGTGCCAGTAGGGGACTAGCGGCCTACGAGCAGTACTTC
TRBD2	TRBV20-1	.	TRBJ2-3	CSAPPPGTSGRADTQYF	TGCAGTGCCCCACCCCCTGGGACTAGCGGGAGGGCAGATACGCAGTATTTT
TRBD2	TRBV7-3	few	TRBJ2-7	CASSLDPSGVYEQYF	TGTGCCAGCAGCTTAGATCCTAGCGGGGTTTACGAGCAGTACTTC
TRBD1	TRBV2	many	TRBJ2-7	CASSVQGLPRHEQYF	TGTGCCAGCAGTGTACAGGGGCTCCCGAGGCACGAGCAGTACTTC
TRBD2	TRBV20-1	.	TRBJ2-3	CSAPKPAGGWDTQYF	TGCAGTGCCCCAAAACCAGCGGGAGGGTGGGATACGCAGTATTTT
.	TRBV18	few	TRBJ1-2	CASSSQENYGYTF	TGTGCCAGCTCATCTCAGGAGAACTATGGCTACACCTTC
TRBD2	TRBV20-1	.	TRBJ2-1	CSAIIRDYRNFNEQFF	TGCAGTGCTATAATCCGGGACTACCGGAACTTTAATGAGCAGTTCTTC
.	TRBV24-1	few	TRBJ1-5	CATSRVSKANQPQHF	TGTGCCACCAGTAGGGTCTCGAAAGCCAATCAGCCCCAGCATTTT
TRBD1	TRBV7-9	few	TRBJ1-5	CASSLDRGFGNQPQHF	TGTGCCAGCAGCTTGGACAGGGGGTTTGGCAATCAGCCCCAGCATTTT
TRBD2	TRBV11-2	.	TRBJ2-2	CASSLENLGLAAWNANTGELFF	TGTGCCAGCAGCTTAGAAAATTTAGGACTAGCGGCCTGGAATGCGAACACCGGGGAGCTGTTTTTT
.	TRBV2	many	TRBJ2-1	CASSEVLRGNLANEQFF	TGTGCCAGCAGTGAAGTTCTGAGGGGGAACTTGGCTAATGAGCAGTTCTTC
TRBD1	TRBV5-5	once	TRBJ1-3	CASSLVGTGLISGNTIYF	TGTGCCAGCAGCTTGGTCGGGACAGGGCTTATATCTGGAAACACCATATATTTT
.	TRBV28	many	TRBJ2-7	CASSPYRAIPTEQYF	TGTGCCAGCAGTCCGTACAGGGCGATACCTACGGAGCAGTACTTC
.	TRBV5-1	.	TRBJ2-1	CASSLVGDTSYNEQFF	TGCGCCAGCAGCTTGGTTGGGGACACCTCCTACAATGAGCAGTTCTTC
.	TRBV30	few	TRBJ2-7	CAWSRWVGTEQYF	TGTGCCTGGAGTCGGTGGGTAGGGACCGAGCAGTACTTC
.	TRBV6-1	few	TRBJ1-2	CASATRDNYGYTF	TGTGCCAGCGCCACACGGGATAACTATGGCTACACCTTC